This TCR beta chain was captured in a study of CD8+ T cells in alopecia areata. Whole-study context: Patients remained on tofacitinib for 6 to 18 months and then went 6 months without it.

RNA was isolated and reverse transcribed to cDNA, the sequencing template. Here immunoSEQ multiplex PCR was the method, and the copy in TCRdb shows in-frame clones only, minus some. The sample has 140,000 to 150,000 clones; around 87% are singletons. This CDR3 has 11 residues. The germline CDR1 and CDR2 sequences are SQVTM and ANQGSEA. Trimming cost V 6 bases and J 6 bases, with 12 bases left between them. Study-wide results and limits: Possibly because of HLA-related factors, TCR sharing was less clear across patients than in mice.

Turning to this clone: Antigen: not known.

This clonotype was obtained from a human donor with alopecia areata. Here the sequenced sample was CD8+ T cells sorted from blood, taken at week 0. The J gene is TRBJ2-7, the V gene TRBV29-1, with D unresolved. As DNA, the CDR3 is TGCAGCGTGGCCCCCTGGGGCGAGCAGTACTTC. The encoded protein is CSVAPWGEQYF.